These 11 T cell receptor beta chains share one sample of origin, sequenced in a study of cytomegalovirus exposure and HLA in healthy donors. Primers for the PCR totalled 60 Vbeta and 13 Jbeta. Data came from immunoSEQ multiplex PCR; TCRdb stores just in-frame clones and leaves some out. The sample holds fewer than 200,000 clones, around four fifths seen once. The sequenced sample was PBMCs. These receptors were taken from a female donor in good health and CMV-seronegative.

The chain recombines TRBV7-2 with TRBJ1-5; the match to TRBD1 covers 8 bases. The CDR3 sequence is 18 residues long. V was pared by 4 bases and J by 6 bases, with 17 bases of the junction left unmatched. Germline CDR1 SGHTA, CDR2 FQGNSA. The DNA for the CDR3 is TGTGCCAGCAGCTCACAAGGACAGGGCATCCTACGGGCTCAGCCCCAGCATTTT. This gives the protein CASSSQGQGILRAQPQHF. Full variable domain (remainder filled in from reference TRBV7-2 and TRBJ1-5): GAGVSQSPSNKVTEKGKDVELRCDPISGHTALYWYRQSLGQGLEFLIYFQGNSAPDKSGLPSDRFSAERTGGSVSTLTIQRTQQEDSAVYLCASSSQGQGILRAQPQHFGDGTRLSIL.

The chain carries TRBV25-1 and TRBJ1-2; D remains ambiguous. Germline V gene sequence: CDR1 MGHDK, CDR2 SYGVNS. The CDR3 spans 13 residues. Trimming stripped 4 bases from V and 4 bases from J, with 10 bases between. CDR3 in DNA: TGTGCCAGCAGTGTAATGTCGGGCTATGGCTACACCTTC. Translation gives CASSVMSGYGYTF.

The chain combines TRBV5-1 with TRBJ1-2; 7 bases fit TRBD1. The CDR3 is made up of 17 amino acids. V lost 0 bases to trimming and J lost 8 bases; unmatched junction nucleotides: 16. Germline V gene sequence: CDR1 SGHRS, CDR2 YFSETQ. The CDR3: CASSLDLKQGTSEGYTF. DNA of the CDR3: TGCGCCAGCAGCTTGGACCTGAAACAGGGGACGTCGGAAGGCTACACCTTC.

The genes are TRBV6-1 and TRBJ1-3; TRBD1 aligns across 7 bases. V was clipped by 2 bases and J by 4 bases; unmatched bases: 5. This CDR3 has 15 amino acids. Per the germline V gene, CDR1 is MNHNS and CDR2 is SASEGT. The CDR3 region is CASSETETGGNTIYF. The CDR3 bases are TGTGCCAGCAGTGAAACGGAGACAGGGGGAAACACCATATATTTT.

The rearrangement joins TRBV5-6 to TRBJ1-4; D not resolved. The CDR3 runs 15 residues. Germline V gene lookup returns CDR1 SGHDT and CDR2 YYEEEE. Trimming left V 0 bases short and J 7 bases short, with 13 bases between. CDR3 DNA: TGTGCCAGCAGCTTGGTGGGCAGGATCTTTGAAAAACTGTTTTTT. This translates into CASSLVGRIFEKLFF.

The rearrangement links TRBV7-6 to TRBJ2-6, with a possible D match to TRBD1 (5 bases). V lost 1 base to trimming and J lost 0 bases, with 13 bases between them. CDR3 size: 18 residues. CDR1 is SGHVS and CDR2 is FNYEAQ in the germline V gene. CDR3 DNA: TGTGCCAGCAGCTTAGTTCAGGGAATTTCCTCTGGGGCCAACGTCCTGACTTTC. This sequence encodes CASSLVQGISSGANVLTF.

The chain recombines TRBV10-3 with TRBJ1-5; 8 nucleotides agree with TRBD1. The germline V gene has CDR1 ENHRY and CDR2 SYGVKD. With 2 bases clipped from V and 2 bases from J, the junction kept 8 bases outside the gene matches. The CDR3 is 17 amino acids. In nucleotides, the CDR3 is TGTGCCATCAGTGAGACTCGGACAGGGTGGGGCAATCAGCCCCAGCATTTT. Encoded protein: CAISETRTGWGNQPQHF.

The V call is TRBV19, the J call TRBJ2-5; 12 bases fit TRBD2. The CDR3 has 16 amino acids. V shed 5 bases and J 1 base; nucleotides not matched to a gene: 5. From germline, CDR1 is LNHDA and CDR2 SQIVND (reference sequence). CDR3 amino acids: CASSPRLAGAQETQYF. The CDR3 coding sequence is TGTGCCAGTAGTCCACGACTAGCGGGGGCCCAAGAGACCCAGTACTTC. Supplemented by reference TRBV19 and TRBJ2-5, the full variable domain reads DGGITQSPKYLFRKEGQNVTLSCEQNLNHDAMYWYRQDPGQGLRLIYYSQIVNDFQKGDIAEGYSVSREKKESFPLTVTSAQKNPTAFYLCASSPRLAGAQETQYFGPGTRLLVL.

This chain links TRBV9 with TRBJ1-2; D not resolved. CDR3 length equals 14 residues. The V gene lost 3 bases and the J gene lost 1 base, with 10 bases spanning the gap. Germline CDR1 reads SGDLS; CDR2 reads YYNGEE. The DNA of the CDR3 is TGTGCCAGCAGCGCACACCCCCTTAACTATGGCTACACCTTC. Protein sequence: CASSAHPLNYGYTF.

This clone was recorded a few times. CDR3 sequence reads: CASSQGPMLGTGELFF. Here the CDR3 DNA reads TGCGCCAGCAGCCAAGGTCCTATGCTAGGCACCGGGGAGCTGTTTTTT. This chain uses TRBV4-1 with TRBJ2-2; D is unclear. This CDR3 contains 16 residues. Per germline, CDR1 MGHRA and CDR2 YSYEKL. With 1 base removed from V and 4 bases from J, the gap between germline ends came to 13 bases.

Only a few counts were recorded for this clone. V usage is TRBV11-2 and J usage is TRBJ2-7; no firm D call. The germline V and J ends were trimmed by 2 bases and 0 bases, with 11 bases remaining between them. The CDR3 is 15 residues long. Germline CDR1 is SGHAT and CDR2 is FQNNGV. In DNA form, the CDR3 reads TGTGCCAGCAGCTTAATGGCTGAAAGCTCCTACGAGCAGTACTTC. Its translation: CASSLMAESSYEQYF.